The entry below gives a single TCR beta chain sequence along with its context. The table lists this clone with a count of one. The antigen this receptor binds is unknown. Base qualities are not at hand, and no much larger clone is one base apart. The sample is drawn from a study of blood T cell repertoires in COVID-19 (dated by TCRdb to 2020 to 2021). General notes on the study: The collaborator samples originated in the United States, Italy and Spain and spanned the acute and convalescent phases of COVID-19. The material from the prospective study consisted of cDNA or gDNA derived from T cells, B-cell-depleted T cells, or PBMCs. Subjects who had been exposed to COVID-19, were actively infected with it, or had recovered from it provided the deeply sampled blood TCRbeta repertoires that made up the dataset. The repertoires were released in a freely available public database meant as a resource for research on the immune response to SARS-CoV-2. Samples were obtained from the ongoing ImmuneRACE study (first 160 participants) and from 1,200 or so subjects provided by 6 global collaborators. Nearly every sample came with metadata listing a de-identified subject ID, COVID-19 status, age in years and sex. Where available, HLA class I and class II types were obtained from metadata supplied by the sample provider rather than from assay-based typing.

Whole blood was collected in K2EDTA tubes by collaborating institutions according to the institutions' own protocols. For TCRbeta analysis, collaborators shipped samples in one of three forms: frozen whole blood, isolated PBMCs, or DNA extracted from either of those sample types. The CDR3 has 18 amino acids, counting the end cysteine and phenylalanine. Here the CDR3 DNA is all that survives: 54 bases in frame from base 1. CDR1 SGHTA and CDR2 FQGNSA are derived from the germline V gene. The germline V and J ends show losses of 5 bases and 0 bases respectively, and no gene match explains 9 bases of the junction. General conclusions and limits of the study: Clinical and demographic metadata were provided uncurated, with the amount varying by source and participant.

TCRbeta CDR3 regions were amplified from genomic DNA by means of the immunoSEQ Assay, a bias-controlled multiplex PCR. In the original analysis: The number of nucleated cells in each sample was estimated from the amplification of reference gene primers within the assay. To quantify the absolute abundance of each unique TCRbeta CDR3 rearrangement, sequence reads were collapsed and filtered. For each sample, productive Simpson clonality was calculated as the square root of Simpson's diversity index over productive rearrangements. Held by TCRdb, this immuneACCESS table contains in-frame sequences only and omits some clones. Under half of the omission traces to an unresolved V gene where checked; the cause of the rest is unknown. The V and J calls and clone size are taken from that table; D and trimming were inferred from the DNA. The sample has over 400,000 clones on record, 70% to 90% of them singletons. Clones ranked in the top ten supply 1.4% of the sample.

This TCR derives from a woman aged 30 to 39 with active or convalescent COVID-19. The sample consisted of peripheral blood. Recombination connected TRBV7-2 to TRBJ1-5, with 11 bases in between that match TRBD1. For the CDR3, the sequence is CASSPGQGGAYSNQPQHF. The bases are TGTGCCAGCAGCCCGGGACAGGGGGGCGCTTATAGCAATCAGCCCCAGCATTTT.